This TCR beta chain was sequenced for a study of shared clonotypes between healthy human individuals. Measured with immunoSEQ multiplex PCR; TCRdb has only the in-frame clones, and not every one. The sample has over 750,000 clones; about 96% are singletons. Positive CCR7 selection of CD45RO-negative cells yielded the naive CD8 cells, and terminally differentiated effector memory CD45RA+ cells were excluded. A word on this clone: What it recognizes is unknown. The identical CDR3 is also encoded by other nucleotide sequences in the sample.

Overall study results and limits: Memory subsets generally showed lower estimated richness than naive subsets. Rarefaction showed sorted-subset sequencing was incomplete despite large depth. How much donors shared clonotypes was expected to be affected by sequencing depth. Generation probability values for non-shared clonotypes were lower than those for clonotypes shared by all four donors.

The V end was cut by 3 bases, the J end by 9 bases, with 9 bases between. The CDR3 extends over 12 amino acids. The germline gives CDR1 LNHDA, CDR2 SQIVND (reference sequence). The genes are TRBV19 and TRBJ2-1; D is perhaps TRBD2 (6 bases). The source of this sequence is a man aged 25-40 years in good health. The sequenced sample was naive CD8+ T cells sorted from blood. The CDR3 sequence: CASSIQGGEQFF. CDR3 sequence (DNA): TGTGCCAGTAGTATTCAGGGAGGTGAGCAGTTCTTC.